The present T cell receptor (beta chain) was sequenced within a study of cytomegalovirus exposure and HLA in healthy donors. The overall study: Among about 380 genotyped donors, about 85% fell in the Caucasian-associated ancestry cluster.

Trimming at V came to 2 bases and at J to 5 bases, leaving 7 bases not matched to a gene. The CDR3 consists of 14 residues. CDR1 is GTSNPN, CDR2 SVGIG, per germline (reference sequence). The PCR had 60 Vbeta and 13 Jbeta primers. Data came from immunoSEQ multiplex PCR; TCRdb stores just in-frame clones and leaves some out. The table records 100,000 to 150,000 clones, about 86% of them present only once. The chain uses TRBV30 and TRBJ1-2; 8 bases fit TRBD1. The material sequenced was PBMCs. The TCR originated in a middle-aged woman in good health and CMV-seronegative. CDR3 coding DNA: TGTGCCTGGAGTCTGGCAGGGGGCGAGTATGGCTACACCTTC. This gives the protein CAWSLAGGEYGYTF. Full variable domain (missing parts from reference TRBV30 and TRBJ1-2): SQTIHQWPATLVQPVGSPLSLECTVEGTSNPNLYWYRQAAGRGLQLLFYSVGIGQISSEVPQNLSASRPQDRQFILSSKKLLLSDSGFYLCAWSLAGGEYGYTFGSGTRLTVV.